The rows below give T cell receptor beta chains drawn from one sample of a study of PD-L1 blockade in urothelial cancer. Using immunoSEQ multiplex PCR, the repertoire was profiled, and TCRdb retains in-frame clones only, with some absent. The table shows fewer than 85,000 clones, with 84% occurring only once. The sequencing here drew on PBMCs, taken around atezolizumab (anti-PD-L1) treatment. Receptors were obtained from a woman in her 70s with urothelial cancer. Each CDR3 is given with its conserved first and last residue. The D gene is left open where the match is weak. Only part of the rows carry a size: once, few, many, or a class if the clone is expanded.

j_call v_call d_call clone_size cdr3_nt cdr3_aa
TRBJ1-5 TRBV18 . . TGTGCCAGCTCATCGATGGGCAGAAGCAATCAGCCCCAGCATTTT CASSSMGRSNQPQHF
TRBJ1-4 TRBV19 . . TGTGCCAGTAGTATTCAGTCAGGGGTAGGGGAAAAACTGTTTTTT CASSIQSGVGEKLFF
TRBJ1-2 TRBV11-2 . . TGTGCCAGCAGCAGAGAGGGGGATGGCTACACCTTC CASSREGDGYTF
TRBJ1-5 TRBV28 . few TGTGCCTTGGGCCCTCGGTTTTATCAGCCCCAGCATTTT CALGPRFYQPQHF
TRBJ1-5 TRBV7-6 TRBD1 . TGTGCCAGCAGCTTAAGACAGGGCGGGCAGCCCCAGCATTTT CASSLRQGGQPQHF
TRBJ1-1 TRBV19 . . TGTGCCAGTAGTATATCCAGGGTGGACACTGAAGCTTTCTTT CASSISRVDTEAFF
TRBJ2-5 TRBV19 . . TGTGCCAGTAGTCGAGACACAGGGAGGGCTTACGAGACCCAGTACTTC CASSRDTGRAYETQYF
TRBJ1-2 TRBV30 TRBD1 . TGTGCCTGGAGTGTACAGGGACAGGGGAGGGGCTACACCTTC CAWSVQGQGRGYTF
TRBJ2-2 TRBV30 TRBD1 . TGTGCCTGGACCTCCCTGGAGACAGGGAATCCAACCGGGGAGCTGTTTTTT CAWTSLETGNPTGELFF
TRBJ1-4 TRBV5-1 TRBD1 . TGCGCCAGCAGCTTGGACTCGACAGGGGCACAGAAAAAACTGTTTTTT CASSLDSTGAQKKLFF
TRBJ2-3 TRBV5-1 . once TGCGCCAGCAGCTTGGGCGTACTAGAGGAGGCAGATACGCAGTATTTT CASSLGVLEEADTQYF
TRBJ1-2 TRBV6-4 . few TGTGCCAGCAGTGAATCTCAGGGAACTGGCTACACCTTC CASSESQGTGYTF
TRBJ1-3 TRBV28 TRBD1 . TGTGCCAGCAGCAATCCGGGACAGGTCTACTCTGGAAACACCATATATTTT CASSNPGQVYSGNTIYF
TRBJ2-1 TRBV5-6 . . TGTGCCAGCAGCTTGTCGACTAGAGCTTCCCTCAATGAGCAGTTCTTC CASSLSTRASLNEQFF
TRBJ1-1 TRBV19 . . TGTGTGGCAAGGGGTTACACTGAAGCTTTCTTT CVARGYTEAFF
TRBJ2-7 TRBV6-5 . . TGTGCCACCAGGGGGGCTTCCTACGAGCAGTACTTC CATRGASYEQYF
TRBJ2-5 TRBV4-1 TRBD2 . TGCGCCAGCAGCCAAGGGGGCCAAGGACTAGCGGGAGTGGAAGAGACCCAGTACTTC CASSQGGQGLAGVEETQYF
TRBJ2-1 TRBV7-3 . . TGTGCCAGCGGTATACAGGGGGGGAATGAGCAGTTCTTC CASGIQGGNEQFF
TRBJ1-1 TRBV5-5 . . TGTGCCAGCAGTGACAGTAAGGGGGAAAACACTGAAGCTTTCTTT CASSDSKGENTEAFF
TRBJ1-2 TRBV27 TRBD1 . TGTGCCAGCAGTGCCTCCGGGACAGGGGCTTTTGGCTACACCTTC CASSASGTGAFGYTF
TRBJ2-5 TRBV6-6 . . TGTGCCAGCAGTGCCCAAGCGGAGACCCAGTACTTC CASSAQAETQYF
TRBJ2-3 TRBV15 . few TGTGCCACCAGCAGTATAGCGTGGCCTAGCACAGATACGCAGTATTTT CATSSIAWPSTDTQYF
TRBJ1-2 TRBV7-2 TRBD1 . TGTGCCAGCAGACCGACCGGGACAGGGAATGGCTACACCTTC CASRPTGTGNGYTF
TRBJ1-3 TRBV30 . . TGTGCCTGGACCGGGAACGCTGGAAACACCATATATTTT CAWTGNAGNTIYF
TRBJ1-5 TRBV10-1 TRBD1 . TGCGCCAGCATCAACAGGGGATTCGATCAGCCCCAGCATTTT CASINRGFDQPQHF
TRBJ2-3 TRBV7-9 . . TGTGCCAGCAGCCCGAACCTGGACCGGGGTACGCAGTATTTT CASSPNLDRGTQYF
TRBJ1-5 TRBV9 TRBD1 . TGTGCCAGCAGCTCCGGGACAGGGCTAGGACAGCCCCAGCATTTT CASSSGTGLGQPQHF
TRBJ2-7 TRBV27 . . TGTGCCAGCAGTTTTTTCCTCGGACAGGAGGGCTCCTACGAGCAGTACTTC CASSFFLGQEGSYEQYF
TRBJ1-1 TRBV2 . . TGTGCCAGCACCCAGGAGGGAGTGAACACTGAAGCTTTCTTT CASTQEGVNTEAFF
TRBJ2-3 TRBV5-6 TRBD2 . TGTGCCAGCAGCAGCCCGGGGGGATTAGCGGGGGAGATCACAGATACGCAGTATTTT CASSSPGGLAGEITDTQYF
TRBJ2-7 TRBV28 TRBD2 . TGTGCCAGCAGTTTATCTTCGGGACTATACGACTACGAGCAGTACTTC CASSLSSGLYDYEQYF
TRBJ1-2 TRBV30 . . TGTGCCTGGAGTACCAACACGTATGGCTACACCTTC CAWSTNTYGYTF
TRBJ2-2 TRBV4-3 TRBD2 . TGCGCCACCTCTAAACGGGGGGGGGAGAACACCGGGGAGCTGTTTTTT CATSKRGGENTGELFF
TRBJ2-7 TRBV19 TRBD1 . TGTGCCAGTAGTATGTTAGGCAGGGGGAGCACCTACGAGCAGTACTTC CASSMLGRGSTYEQYF
TRBJ1-3 TRBV4-1 . few TGCGCCAGCAGCCAACTAGTACTGGCTGGAAACACCATATATTTT CASSQLVLAGNTIYF
TRBJ2-3 TRBV7-8 . . TGTGCCAGCAGCTTAGCGTCTGCAGATAACACAGATACGCAGTATTTT CASSLASADNTDTQYF
TRBJ2-7 TRBV9 . . TGTGCCAGCAGTCAGACAGGTTTTACCTACGAGCAGTACTTC CASSQTGFTYEQYF
TRBJ2-1 TRBV9 TRBD2 few TGTGCCAGCAGCGGACTAGCGGGTGCCTACAATGAGCAGTTCTTC CASSGLAGAYNEQFF
TRBJ2-4 TRBV20-1 . . TGCAGTGCCAACAAAAACATTCAGTACTTC CSANKNIQYF
TRBJ1-5 TRBV2 TRBD1 . TGTGCCAGCTGGGCCGGGACAGCCAGCAATCAGCCCCAGCATTTT CASWAGTASNQPQHF
TRBJ2-7 TRBV7-2 . . TGTGCCAGCAGCCCCGGGACACCCAGTTATGTGCAGTACTTC CASSPGTPSYVQYF
TRBJ1-2 TRBV30 TRBD1 once TGTGCCTGGAGTGTACAGGCAGGGGGAGGCTACACCTTC CAWSVQAGGGYTF
TRBJ2-7 TRBV7-3 TRBD2 . TGTGCCAGCAGCCCGACCGCTAGCGGGAGGCCGTACTTC CASSPTASGRPYF
TRBJ2-2 TRBV5-5 . . TGTGCCAGTAGGGGATGGAACACCGGGGAGCTGTTTTTT CASRGWNTGELFF
TRBJ2-2 TRBV6-1 . . TGTGCCAGTCAGCGGGTGGGGGGTCCCGGGGAGCTGTTTTTT CASQRVGGPGELFF
TRBJ1-3 TRBV5-1 TRBD1 . TGCGCCAGCAGCGGGGACAGTTTCTCTGGAAACACCATATATTTT CASSGDSFSGNTIYF
TRBJ2-1 TRBV4-3 TRBD2 . TGCGCCAGCAGCCAAGACAGGACTAGCGGGGGCTCCAATGAGCAGTTCTTC CASSQDRTSGGSNEQFF
TRBJ2-3 TRBV23-1 TRBD2 . TGCGCCAGCAGTCAACTCTCGACTAGCGGGAGAGATTTT CASSQLSTSGRDF
TRBJ2-1 TRBV5-1 TRBD2 . TGCGCCAGCAGCTTTGCGCTAGCGGCCTACAATGAGCAGTTCTTC CASSFALAAYNEQFF